Described below is a single T cell receptor (beta chain) sequence and its context. This clonotype was detected only once. Its antigen is unknown. Nothing much larger sits one base from this clone, and base qualities are not available. A single read counts as weak evidence. Ophthalmopathy patients had moderately to severely active disease, Clinical Activity Score of at least 3, NOSPECS grade of at least 4, and disease duration under 3 months. Patients were excluded if they had other autoimmune diseases, uncontrolled infections, pregnancy or lactation. Diagnosis relied on clinical symptoms, serum thyroxine, TRAb, thyroid ultrasound and orbital computed tomography. Using Ficoll-Paque density gradient centrifugation, PBMCs were isolated from approximately 11 ml of fresh peripheral blood. Total RNA was extracted with Trizol reagent and quality-checked on an Agilent 2100 Bioanalyzer. The junction shows trimming of 6 bases on V and 6 bases on J, plus 11 bases between the germline ends. The CDR3 sequence holds 11 residues, the cysteine and phenylalanine included. The read is trimmed to its CDR3 DNA, 33 bases read in frame from base 1. The germline V gene (reference sequence) provides CDR1 GTSNPN and CDR2 SVGIG.

This entry belongs to a study of Graves' ophthalmopathy and Graves' hyperthyroidism (dated by TCRdb to the late 2010s). About the investigation overall: Peripheral blood was collected at initial diagnosis, prior to any treatment. In over 5 hyperthyroidism patients, the T-cell repertoire of thyroid tissue was compared with the T-cell repertoire of blood. Following sampling, methimazole starting at 30 mg daily was administered to hyperthyroidism patients, and high-dose intravenous methylprednisolone was administered to ophthalmopathy patients. The study used TCR beta repertoire signatures to distinguish Graves' ophthalmopathy from Graves' hyperthyroidism and to predict progression to ophthalmopathy. The 90 to 100 discovery patients were randomly split 7:3 into training and test sets. To explore V-J signatures that separate ophthalmopathy from hyperthyroidism, a discovery set of approximately 100 patients was enrolled, consisting of about 45 with ophthalmopathy and around 57 with stable hyperthyroidism. In total, some 130 blood samples were TCR-sequenced: 43 ophthalmopathy, around 75 hyperthyroidism and approximately 17 hyperthyroidism-to-ophthalmopathy patients. The independent validation cohort included approximately 19 hyperthyroidism patients plus 17 patients who later progressed from hyperthyroidism to ophthalmopathy.

Results and caveats for the whole study, not just this receptor: In validation, the model predicted ophthalmopathy progression with over 60% sensitivity and roughly 72% specificity; approximately 12 predicted patients were CT-confirmed with GO in a median of about 7.1 months. No statistical method was used to predetermine the sample size, and group allocation was not hidden from the investigators. Most expanded thyroid clonotypes with a frequency above 0.001 also appeared in blood, which suggests that blood repertoires may reflect the immune response in the thyroid. The 13-signature model separated ophthalmopathy from stable hyperthyroidism with 85% to 90% sensitivity and approximately 83% specificity in cross-validation, and 80%/75% in the test set.

For repertoire sequencing, TCR beta CDR3 regions were amplified from RNA transcripts. The first round was an RT-PCR using HTBI primers with the Qiagen OneStep RT-PCR kit, and this first round was followed by a second-round multiplex PCR, then size selection and purification. Libraries were sequenced on an Illumina HiSeq2000 using paired-end 100 bp reads. As for how the authors treated the data: SOAPnuke was used to process the reads, throwing out any read that had adapters, had uncalled bases, had a mean Phred below 15, or lacked an exact constant-primer or identifier match. COPE v1.2.5 was used to merge the high-quality paired reads. Clonotypes were defined as unique nucleotide sequences and were aligned to IMGT TRB V, D and J references using MiTCR v1.1. The analysis was limited to V-J combinations with a frequency above 0.0001, which together covered 99% to 99.2% of repertoires. For each V-J combination, a TCR clonal expansion and chaos score was defined as the ratio of F50 clonal expansion to chaos observed in the TCRdist matrix. Welch's t-statistics and random forest were used to narrow the features down to approximately 13 V-J combinations, which were then fed into a naive Bayes classifier. The similarity between thyroid and blood repertoires was quantified using the Morisita-Horn index. TCRdb redid the processing of the public reads, applying fastp at Q25 and MiXCR, and retained in-frame beta chains. CDR3 protein sequences are deduplicated, and each keeps its most common genes and DNA. The V and J calls and clone size come from TCRdb's table, not from the authors' own analysis. This sample is represented by about 220,000 distinct CDR3 sequences; about 22% of them were singletons. The top ten clones comprise approximately 39% of the sample.

The chain is assembled from TRBV30 and TRBJ1-2; confidence is insufficient to name the D gene. The TCR originated in a woman in her forties or fifties with Graves' ophthalmopathy. Donor details come from another sample of the same person, matched by shared clones. The sample consisted of peripheral blood. The encoded CDR3 is CACPSRDGYTF. DNA sequence: TGTGCCTGCCCTAGTCGCGATGGCTACACCTTC.